This TCR beta chain comes out of a study of T cell repertoires in cytomegalovirus infection. Study-wide results and limits: The ex vivo response was dominated by HLA-C-restricted CMV-specific TCR beta clonotypes.

One entry per CDR3 protein results from TCRdb running MiXCR on the reads. The repertoire holds 630,000 or so distinct CDR3 sequences, with approximately 24% as singletons. In this sample, this clonotype turned up many times. Its antigen is unknown. The CDR3 extends over 13 amino acids. Germline lookup yields CDR1 SQVTM and CDR2 ANQGSEA. Trimming took 3 bases from V and 6 from J, leaving 13 bases between them. The sample comprised CD8+ T cells from PBMCs. This chain joins TRBV29-1 and TRBJ2-3; D ambiguous. The receptor was derived from a human donor in good health (CMV status not recorded). Some clones in this sample may be carry-over from other donors' samples. The CDR3, as DNA: TGCAGCGTTGATCTGGGGTCAAGTGATACGCAGTATTTT. As protein: CSVDLGSSDTQYF.